These 10 T cell receptor beta chains share one sample of origin, sequenced in a study of tumor and adjacent non-tumor tissue in lung cancer. This sample's RNA came from whole unsorted tissue. TCRbeta libraries were built with three rounds of nested PCR, modified from ARM-PCR. TCRdb processed the multiplex PCR reads anew with MiXCR; each CDR3 protein has one entry. The repertoire holds roughly 120,000 distinct CDR3 sequences, with 84% as singletons. Sequencing was carried out using lung tumor tissue. These receptors originate from a man between 65 and 85 years old with non-small cell lung cancer.

Concerning this clonotype: This may be a read error: a much more frequent sequence differs by one nucleotide. The CDR3 DNA is TGTGCCAGCAGCCAATGGGATTGCTACACCTTC. Its protein is CASSQWDCYTF. The chain combines TRBV25-1 with TRBJ1-2; D gene ambiguous. The CDR3 covers 11 residues. Germline V gives CDR1 MGHDK, CDR2 SYGVNS. V shed 6 bases and J shed 9 bases, with 11 bases lying between them.

This chain links TRBV18 with TRBJ2-5, with D perhaps matching TRBD2 (5 bases). The V gene's germline CDR1 is KGHSH and CDR2 LQKENI. Trimming shortened V by 1 base and J by 3 bases, and 9 bases separated the two germline ends. CDR3 length equals 14 residues. The CDR3 loop is CASSPRLREETQYF. The DNA of the CDR3 is TGTGCCAGCTCACCACGCCTGAGGGAAGAGACCCAGTACTTC. Drawing the rest from reference TRBV18 and TRBJ2-5, the complete variable domain is NAGVMQNPRHLVRRRGQEARLRCSPMKGHSHVYWYRQLPEEGLKFMVYLQKENIIDESGMPKERFSAEFPKEGPSILRIQQVVRGDSAAYFCASSPRLREETQYFGPGTRLLVL.

Concerning this clonotype: One end of the junction is discordant with germline, which a read error may explain. This sequence joins TRBV11-3 and TRBJ2-4; D may be TRBD2 (5 bases). Germline V gives CDR1 SGHNT, CDR2 YENEEA. The CDR3 spans 15 residues. This CDR3 is CASNPGWDGENNQYF. CDR3 DNA sequence: TGTGCTAGCAACCCGGGATGGGATGGCGAAAACAATCAGTACTTC.

This clonotype was found many times. This chain connects TRBV12-3 or TRBV12-4 to TRBJ1-5; a possible D gene is TRBD1 (5 bases). The germline V and J ends were trimmed by 1 base and 2 bases, with 12 bases remaining between them. The CDR3 extends over 16 amino acids. The CDR3 here is CASSLGPGTGNQPQHF. The CDR3 nucleotides read TGTGCCAGCAGTTTAGGGCCAGGGACGGGCAATCAGCCCCAGCATTTT.

Regarding this clonotype: As the CDR3 is not closed by the conserved phenylalanine or tryptophan, this likely results from a read error. The chain combines TRBV6-2 or TRBV6-3 with TRBJ2-1; tentatively, D is TRBD1 (5 bases). The CDR3 has 17 residues. V was trimmed by 3 bases and J by 7 bases, leaving 22 bases between them. Germline-derived CDR1 and CDR2 are MNHEY and SVGEGT. Here the CDR3 DNA reads TGTGCCAGCAGTTATCACCGGCAGGGCCGCGGATTGAATGAGCAGTTCCTC. It translates to CASSYHRQGRGLNEQFL.

On this clonotype: No conserved phenylalanine or tryptophan is present at the end of the CDR3, so a read error is the likely explanation. CDR3: CASSYFRSLRGDGYTY. In nucleotides, the CDR3 is TGTGCCAGCAGTTATTTTAGGTCTCTACGTGGGGATGGCTACACCTAC. J is TRBJ1-2 and V is TRBV12-3 or TRBV12-4; D gene ambiguous. Trimming took 4 bases from V and 6 from J, leaving 21 bases between them. This CDR3 region has 16 residues.

V gene TRBV29-1 combines with J gene TRBJ1-2; no clear D gene. V was trimmed by 4 bases and J by 10 bases, leaving 28 bases between them. This CDR3 is built from 16 residues. Germline V gives CDR1 SQVTM, CDR2 ANQGSEA. The CDR3 DNA follows: TGCAGCGTTGTCCCCTACAAATCCTCGGGAGAAGATCACTACACCTTC. This sequence encodes CSVVPYKSSGEDHYTF.

The genes are TRBV28 and TRBJ2-6; D not certain. Trimming shortened V by 9 bases and J by 0 bases, and 9 bases separated the two germline ends. The germline gives CDR1 MDHEN, CDR2 SYDVKM. The CDR3 is 14 residues long. The CDR3 region has the DNA TGTGCCAGTGAGACCTACTCTGGGGCCAACGTCCTGACTTTC. It translates to CASETYSGANVLTF. The variable domain in full, completed from reference TRBV28 and TRBJ2-6, reads DVKVTQSSRYLVKRTGEKVFLECVQDMDHENMFWYRQDPGLGLRLIYFSYDVKMKEKGDIPEGYSVSREKKERFSLILESASTNQTSMYLCASETYSGANVLTFGAGSRLTVL.

This rearrangement joins TRBV24-1 to TRBJ1-2; the match to TRBD1 covers 8 bases. After removal of 3 bases from V and 6 bases from J, the junction contained 14 bases not matched to a gene. CDR3 length: 17 residues. Per germline, CDR1 KGHDR and CDR2 SFDVKD. The DNA of the CDR3 is TGTGCCACCAGTGATCCACACGGACAGGGAAAGAACAATGGCTACACCTTC. This encodes CATSDPHGQGKNNGYTF.

For this clonotype: The CDR3 does not close with the conserved phenylalanine or tryptophan, likely indicating a read error. The gene calls are TRBV11-1 and TRBJ1-2, with D perhaps TRBD1 (6 bases). V was clipped by 3 bases and J by 5 bases, with 16 bases between them. Germline CDR1 and CDR2: SGHAT and FQDESV (reference sequence). The CDR3 has 15 amino acids. The CDR3 here is CASSFRTGFYYGYTL. CDR3 coding DNA: TGTGCCAGCAGCTTTCGTACAGGGTTCTATTATGGCTACACCTTA.